The rows below give T cell receptor beta chains drawn from one sample of a study of OX40 agonist ivuxolimab in advanced cancers. Assay: immunoSEQ multiplex PCR; the TCRdb copy retains only in-frame clones and omits some. This sample carries roughly 15,000 clones, roughly 81% of them seen once, and the ten largest clones take 41%. This sample comprised CD4+ or CD8+ T cells sorted from blood, obtained in a trial of the OX40 agonist ivuxolimab. The receptors were sampled from an adult with an advanced solid tumor such as melanoma, head and neck, liver or kidney cancer. The CDR3 runs from the conserved cysteine through the conserved F or W. D genes are given only for firm matches. Clone size appears in some rows only: once, few, many, or a class for an expanded clone.

clone size | J gene | V gene | D gene | CDR3 DNA | CDR3 protein
few | TRBJ2-7 | TRBV12-5 | NA | TGTGCTAGTGGTCTCCCACCGGCCTACGAGCAGTACTTC | CASGLPPAYEQYF
NA | TRBJ2-5 | TRBV4-3 | NA | TGCGCCAGCAGCCAAGACATTGACTGGAAGAGAACCCAGTACTTC | CASSQDIDWKRTQYF
few | TRBJ2-1 | TRBV29-1 | TRBD2 | TGCAGCGCTGATAGCGGGAGAGGTGATGAGCAGTTCTTC | CSADSGRGDEQFF
NA | TRBJ2-7 | TRBV5-6 | NA | TGTGCCAGCAGCTTGGGGGGGGCCCCCTACGAGCAGTACTTC | CASSLGGAPYEQYF
NA | TRBJ2-7 | TRBV11-1 | NA | TGTGCCAGCAGCTTAGGGATCGCCTCCTACGAGCAGTACTTC | CASSLGIASYEQYF
NA | TRBJ2-3 | TRBV9 | NA | TGTGCCAGCAGCGTAGGGGTCCTTCCCATCACAGATACGCAGTATTTT | CASSVGVLPITDTQYF
few | TRBJ1-5 | TRBV5-6 | NA | TGTGCCAGCAGCTTGGGTGGGAGCCAGCCCCAGCATTTT | CASSLGGSQPQHF
NA | TRBJ2-3 | TRBV9 | TRBD2 | TGTGCCAGCAGCGTATCTAGCGGGGGAATCACAGATACGCAGTATTTT | CASSVSSGGITDTQYF
NA | TRBJ2-1 | TRBV7-8 | TRBD2 | TGTGCCAGCAGCATAGTAGCGGGGGCCTACAATGAGCAGTTCTTC | CASSIVAGAYNEQFF
NA | TRBJ2-7 | TRBV4-1 | NA | TGCGCCAGCAGCCAAGAGATGCGAGTTTCCTACGAGCAGTACTTC | CASSQEMRVSYEQYF
once | TRBJ1-2 | TRBV19 | NA | TGTGCCAGATTCTATGGCTACACCTTC | CARFYGYTF
NA | TRBJ2-2 | TRBV6-1 | NA | TGTGCCAGCAGTTCGGAGGACGGGGAGCTGTTTTTT | CASSSEDGELFF
once | TRBJ1-1 | TRBV6-5 | NA | TGTGCCAGCAGTTACGACCCAGGAGGGGGTGAAGCTTTCTTT | CASSYDPGGGEAFF
once | TRBJ2-7 | TRBV4-1 | TRBD1 | TGCGCCAGCAGCCAGGGTGGACAGGTTCAATACGAGCAGTACTTC | CASSQGGQVQYEQYF
few | TRBJ2-1 | TRBV5-1 | NA | TGCGCCAGCAGCTTGTCTCCCTACAATGAGCAGTTCTTC | CASSLSPYNEQFF
NA | TRBJ1-1 | TRBV7-9 | NA | TGTGCCAGCAGCTTTCAGAGCATGAACACTGAAGCTTTCTTT | CASSFQSMNTEAFF
few | TRBJ2-2 | TRBV7-6 | NA | TGTGCCAGCAGCTTATTCGGCGCAGGAAGCACCGGGGAGCTGTTTTTT | CASSLFGAGSTGELFF
NA | TRBJ2-5 | TRBV9 | TRBD2 | TGTGCCAGCAGCCTTAGCGGGGGGCGAGAGACCCAGTACTTC | CASSLSGGRETQYF